The clone carrying this T cell receptor beta chain was seen at least ten times. Its target is not known. Trimming removed 2 bases from V and 11 bases from J; junction bases left unmatched: 3. The length of the CDR3 is 12 residues. CDR1 is MNHNY and CDR2 is SVGAGI in the germline V gene (reference sequence). Multiplex PCR with BIOMED2 TRB-A/B primer pools amplified TRB rearrangements. A single record per CDR3 protein comes from TCRdb applying MiXCR to the multiplex PCR reads. The table records roughly 3,300 distinct CDR3 sequences, 25% to 30% of them present only once. The data stem from a study of T and B cells in COVID-19 patients. Blood genomic DNA input for TRB amplification was roughly 250-500 ng. Study observations and caveats: Highly clonal in active COVID-19, TRB repertoires exceeded healthy-donor diversity and richness at recovery.

Sequenced input: blood. The rearrangement joins TRBV6-6 to TRBJ1-5; 7 nucleotides line up with TRBD1. The sequence derives from a human donor with active COVID-19. The CDR3 sequence: CASSYPGQAQHF. In DNA form, the CDR3 reads TGTGCCAGCAGTTACCCCGGACAGGCCCAGCATTTT.